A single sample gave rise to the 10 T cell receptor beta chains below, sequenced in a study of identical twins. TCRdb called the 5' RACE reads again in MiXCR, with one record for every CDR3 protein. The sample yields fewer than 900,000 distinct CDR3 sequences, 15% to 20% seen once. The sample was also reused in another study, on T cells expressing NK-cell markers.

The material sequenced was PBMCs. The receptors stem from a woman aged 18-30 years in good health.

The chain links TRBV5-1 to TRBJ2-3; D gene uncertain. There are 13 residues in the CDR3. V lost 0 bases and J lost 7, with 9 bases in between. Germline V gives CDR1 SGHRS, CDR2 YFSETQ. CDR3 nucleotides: TGCGCCAGCAGCTTGGAACCCCGAAATACGCAGTATTTT. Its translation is CASSLEPRNTQYF.

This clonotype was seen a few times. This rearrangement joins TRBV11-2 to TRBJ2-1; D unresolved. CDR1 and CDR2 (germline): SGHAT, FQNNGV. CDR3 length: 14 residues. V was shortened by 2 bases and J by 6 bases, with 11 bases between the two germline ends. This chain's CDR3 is CASSLRALGNEQFF. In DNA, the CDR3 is TGTGCCAGCAGCTTAAGGGCGTTGGGCAATGAGCAGTTCTTC.

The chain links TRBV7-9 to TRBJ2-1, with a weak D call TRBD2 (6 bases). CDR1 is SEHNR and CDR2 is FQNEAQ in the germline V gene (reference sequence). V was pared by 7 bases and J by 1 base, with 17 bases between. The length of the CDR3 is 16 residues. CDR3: CASTHRLRESYNEQFF. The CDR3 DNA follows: TGTGCCAGCACCCACAGACTCCGGGAGTCCTACAATGAGCAGTTCTTC.

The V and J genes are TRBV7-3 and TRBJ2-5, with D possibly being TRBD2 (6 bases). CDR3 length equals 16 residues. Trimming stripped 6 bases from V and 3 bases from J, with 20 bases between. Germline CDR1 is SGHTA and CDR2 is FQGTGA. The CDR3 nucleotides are TGTGCCAGCAGTCCAGGTGTTGGCGGCGGGGAAGAGACCCAGTACTTC. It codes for CASSPGVGGGEETQYF. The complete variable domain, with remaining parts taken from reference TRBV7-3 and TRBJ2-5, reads GAGVSQTPSNKVTEKGKYVELRCDPISGHTALYWYRQSLGQGPEFLIYFQGTGAADDSGLPNDRFFAVRPEGSVSTLKIQRTERGDSAVYLCASSPGVGGGEETQYFGPGTRLLVL.

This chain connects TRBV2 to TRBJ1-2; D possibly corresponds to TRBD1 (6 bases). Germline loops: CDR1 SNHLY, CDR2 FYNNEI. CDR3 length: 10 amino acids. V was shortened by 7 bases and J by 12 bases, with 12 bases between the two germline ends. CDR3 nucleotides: TGTGCCAGCAAAGGGGGAGCCGACACCTTC. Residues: CASKGGADTF.

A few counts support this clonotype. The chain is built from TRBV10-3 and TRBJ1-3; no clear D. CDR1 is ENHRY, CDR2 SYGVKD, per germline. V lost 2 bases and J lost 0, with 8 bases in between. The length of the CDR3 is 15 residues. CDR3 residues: CAISEGRSSGNTIYF. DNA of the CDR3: TGTGCCATCAGTGAGGGCAGATCCTCTGGAAACACCATATATTTT.

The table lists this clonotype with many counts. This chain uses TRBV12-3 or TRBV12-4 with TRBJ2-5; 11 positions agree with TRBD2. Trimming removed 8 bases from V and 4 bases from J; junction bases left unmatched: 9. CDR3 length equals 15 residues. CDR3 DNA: TGTGCCAGCTCAGGGGACACTAGCGGGAGAGAGACCCAGTACTTC. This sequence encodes CASSGDTSGRETQYF.

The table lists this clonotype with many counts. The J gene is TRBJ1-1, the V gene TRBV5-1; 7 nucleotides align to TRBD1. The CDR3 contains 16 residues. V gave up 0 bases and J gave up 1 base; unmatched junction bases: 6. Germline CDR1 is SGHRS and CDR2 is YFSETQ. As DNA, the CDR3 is TGCGCCAGCAGCTTGGCCTCGACAGGGAGGAACACTGAAGCTTTCTTT. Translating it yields CASSLASTGRNTEAFF.

The CDR3 coding sequence is TGCGCCAGCAGCGTAGACCGGGACAGGGCCTACACCGGGGAGCTGTTTTTT. It specifies CASSVDRDRAYTGELFF. The rearrangement uses TRBV5-1 and TRBJ2-2, with 9 bases fitting TRBD1. The germline V gene encodes CDR1 SGHRS and CDR2 YFSETQ. This CDR3 region has 17 residues. The ends lost 4 bases at V and 3 bases at J; junction bases unmatched: 10. The variable domain in full, with the rest retrieved from reference TRBV5-1 and TRBJ2-2, is KAGVTQTPRYLIKTRGQQVTLSCSPISGHRSVSWYQQTPGQGLQFLFEYFSETQRNKGNFPGRFSGRQFSNSRSEMNVSTLELGDSALYLCASSVDRDRAYTGELFFGEGSRLTVL.

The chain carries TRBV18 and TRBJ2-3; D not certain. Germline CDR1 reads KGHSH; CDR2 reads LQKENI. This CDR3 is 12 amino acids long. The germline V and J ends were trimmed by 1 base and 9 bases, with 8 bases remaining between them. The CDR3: CASSPLSETQYF. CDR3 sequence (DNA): TGTGCCAGCTCACCACTGAGTGAGACGCAGTATTTT.